Listed here are 8 T cell receptor beta chains from one sample, sequenced in a study of blood T cell repertoires in COVID-19. Clones were sequenced by immunoSEQ multiplex PCR, and TCRdb holds only the in-frame ones, with some missing. The sample lists 200,000 to 300,000 clones, 75% to 90% occurring once. Material: peripheral blood. These receptors were obtained from a human donor in a cohort sampled during active COVID-19.

This clone was found a few times. This rearrangement joins TRBV11-2 to TRBJ2-1, with D possibly matching TRBD1 (6 bases). This CDR3 region has 14 residues. The V end was cut by 5 bases, the J end by 6 bases, with 14 bases between. Per the germline V gene, CDR1 is SGHAT and CDR2 is FQNNGV. CDR3 DNA: TGTGCCAGCAGCCTTCAGGGGCAGAGCAATGAGCAGTTCTTC. It translates to CASSLQGQSNEQFF.

V is TRBV6-5 and J is TRBJ1-1, with 11 bases that match TRBD1. V gave up 2 bases and J gave up 3 bases; unmatched junction bases: 5. Germline CDR1 and CDR2: MNHEY and SVGAGI. This CDR3 spans 16 amino acids. The CDR3 protein is CASSYGGTGGDTEAFF. CDR3 nucleotide sequence: TGTGCCAGCAGTTACGGGGGGACAGGGGGAGACACTGAAGCTTTCTTT.

The chain has TRBV3-1 (or the pseudogene TRBV3-2) and TRBJ2-7; D is unresolved. The length of the CDR3 is 14 residues. The V end lost 4 bases, the J end lost 3 bases, and 13 bases lay between the germline ends. Per the germline V gene, CDR1 is LGHDT and CDR2 is YNNKEL (reference sequence). The CDR3 nucleotides are TGTGCCAGCAGCCTAAGAGCCATTAACTACGAGCAGTACTTC. This encodes CASSLRAINYEQYF.

V gene TRBV5-8 combines with J gene TRBJ2-1; unclear D gene. This CDR3 has 15 amino acids. Germline CDR1 SGHTS, CDR2 YDEGEE. The V and J ends lost 0 bases and 8 bases respectively, with 15 bases between them. CDR3 in DNA: TGTGCCAGCAGCTTGGTGTCCGTCGTTAGCCATGAGCAGTTCTTC. Translating it yields CASSLVSVVSHEQFF.

Concerning this clone itself: The junction does not match germline at one end; this may be a read error. This chain uses TRBV7-7 with TRBJ2-5; possibly TRBD2 for D (7 bases). CDR3 length: 16 amino acids. Per germline, CDR1 SSHAT and CDR2 FNYEAQ (reference sequence). The CDR3 loop is CASSLGGGGVQETQYF. The CDR3 DNA sequence: TGTGCTAGCAGCTTAGGAGGGGGGGGAGTACAAGAGACCCAGTACTTC.

The J gene is TRBJ2-7, the V gene TRBV6-2 or TRBV6-3; weak D call: TRBD1 (5 bases). CDR3 length: 14 residues. Between the trimmed V and J ends, which lost 3 bases and 0 bases, there was a span of 9 bases. The germline gives CDR1 MNHEY, CDR2 SVGEGT. The CDR3 spells CASSYPGHSYEQYF. CDR3 sequence (DNA): TGTGCCAGCAGTTATCCAGGGCACTCCTACGAGCAGTACTTC.

The chain employs TRBV7-9 and TRBJ2-3; no clear D. The length of the CDR3 is 14 residues. The V gene's germline CDR1 is SEHNR and CDR2 FQNEAQ (reference sequence). V lost 3 bases and J lost 4, with 11 bases in between. The CDR3 sequence: CASSFGGSADTQYF. CDR3 bases: TGTGCCAGCAGCTTCGGTGGAAGCGCAGATACGCAGTATTTT.

The CDR3 nucleotides are TGTGCCAGCAGTGAACGCAGCGGGAGTAAGCAGTACTTC. This translates into CASSERSGSKQYF. The chain joins TRBV2 to TRBJ2-7, with 8 positions matching TRBD2. This CDR3 comprises 13 residues. Germline CDR1 SNHLY, CDR2 FYNNEI. V lost 2 bases and J lost 8; bases outside the gene matches: 5.